Listed here are 24 T cell receptor beta chains from one sample, sequenced in a study of blood T cell repertoires in COVID-19. Sequenced by immunoSEQ multiplex PCR; TCRdb stores in-frame clones only, minus some. Of about 160,000 clones in the sample, around 87% were seen once. Sequencing input: peripheral blood. All receptors derive from a woman in her 70s with COVID-19, enrolled during active disease.

The chain combines TRBV18 with TRBJ1-3, with D maybe TRBD1 (5 bases). The CDR3 is 15 residues long. Per the germline V gene, CDR1 is KGHSH and CDR2 is LQKENI. The ends were cut back, 2 bases at V and 0 bases at J, with 8 bases in the middle. The CDR3 sequence: CASSPTDNSGNTIYF. The CDR3 bases are TGTGCCAGCTCACCAACGGACAACTCTGGAAACACCATATATTTT.

The chain has TRBV3-1 (or the pseudogene TRBV3-2) and TRBJ2-3; D gene unclear. Germline lookup yields CDR1 LGHDT and CDR2 YNNKEL (reference sequence). The CDR3 covers 17 residues. Deletions cut 0 bases from V and 2 bases from J, with 15 bases between. The CDR3 protein is CASSQEPRGPATDTQYF. The CDR3 nucleotides are TGTGCCAGCAGCCAAGAACCACGCGGCCCGGCCACAGATACGCAGTATTTT.

V and J are TRBV7-2 and TRBJ2-7, with D tentatively TRBD2 (7 bases). The CDR3 covers 15 residues. CDR1 is SGHTA, CDR2 FQGNSA, per germline. Trimming took off 4 bases at V and 3 bases at J, with 16 bases between the two ends. Here the CDR3 reads CASSSRRGGDYEQYF. In DNA form, the CDR3 reads TGTGCCAGCAGCTCGCGGAGGGGGGGGGACTACGAGCAGTACTTC.

The rearrangement joins TRBV28 to TRBJ1-1, with TRBD1 matching over 8 bases. J lost 5 bases, V lost 6 bases, and 5 bases had no gene match. Germline loops: CDR1 MDHEN, CDR2 SYDVKM. The CDR3 loop spans 13 amino acids. The CDR3 loop is CASRRQGTTEAFF. DNA for the CDR3: TGTGCCAGCAGGCGACAGGGGACAACTGAAGCTTTCTTT. The complete variable domain, with remaining parts taken from reference TRBV28 and TRBJ1-1, reads DVKVTQSSRYLVKRTGEKVFLECVQDMDHENMFWYRQDPGLGLRLIYFSYDVKMKEKGDIPEGYSVSREKKERFSLILESASTNQTSMYLCASRRQGTTEAFFGQGTRLTVV.

V usage is TRBV29-1 and J usage is TRBJ1-2; D unclear. V was cut by 3 bases and J by 7 bases, with 6 bases left in between. The CDR3 sequence is 10 residues long. Per germline, CDR1 SQVTM and CDR2 ANQGSEA. DNA of the CDR3: TGCAGCGTTGACAGGTCTGGCTACACCTTC. Amino acids: CSVDRSGYTF. Full variable domain (outside the CDR3, taken from reference TRBV29-1 and TRBJ1-2): SAVISQKPSRDICQRGTSLTIQCQVDSQVTMMFWYRQQPGQSLTLIATANQGSEATYESGFVIDKFPISRPNLTFSTLTVSNMSPEDSSIYLCSVDRSGYTFGSGTRLTVV.

V usage is TRBV7-9 and J usage is TRBJ1-4; D gene ambiguous. Trimming took off 5 bases at V and 8 bases at J, with 6 bases between the two ends. Germline values: CDR1 SEHNR, CDR2 FQNEAQ (reference sequence). There are 11 residues in the CDR3. CDR3 coding DNA: TGTGCCAGCAGCCCAAAAGAAAAACTGTTTTTT. It is translated as CASSPKEKLFF. Variable domain in full (rest from reference TRBV7-9 and TRBJ1-4): DTGVSQNPRHKITKRGQNVTFRCDPISEHNRLYWYRQTLGQGPEFLTYFQNEAQLEKSRLLSDRFSAERPKGSFSTLEIQRTEQGDSAMYLCASSPKEKLFFGSGTQLSVL.

The chain combines TRBV5-6 with TRBJ2-3; D ambiguous. Looked up from germline, CDR1 is SGHDT and CDR2 is YYEEEE. The CDR3 sequence is 12 residues long. With 4 bases removed from V and 2 bases from J, the gap between germline ends came to 5 bases. CDR3 amino acids: CASSLSTDTQYF. CDR3 in DNA: TGTGCCAGCAGCCTATCCACAGATACGCAGTATTTT.

The chain links TRBV7-2 to TRBJ2-5; D not resolved. The CDR3 covers 12 residues. The germline V gene encodes CDR1 SGHTA and CDR2 FQGNSA. V shed 4 bases and J shed 7 bases, with 10 bases lying between them. The CDR3 DNA reads as TGTGCCAGCAGCTCCTTCACATGGACCCAGTACTTC. Residues: CASSSFTWTQYF.

The genes are TRBV11-3 and TRBJ2-7; D gene ambiguous. V was pared by 5 bases and J by 3 bases, with 11 bases between. The CDR3 has 13 residues. The germline gives CDR1 SGHNT, CDR2 YENEEA. CDR3 sequence reads: CASSHGGFYEQYF. DNA of the CDR3: TGTGCCAGCAGCCATGGCGGTTTCTACGAGCAGTACTTC. Supplemented by reference TRBV11-3 and TRBJ2-7, the full variable domain reads EAGVVQSPRYKIIEKKQPVAFWCNPISGHNTLYWYLQNLGQGPELLIRYENEEAVDDSQLPKDRFSAERLKGVDSTLKIQPAELGDSAVYLCASSHGGFYEQYFGPGTRLTVT.

V is TRBV28 and J is TRBJ2-1, with 8 bases that match TRBD1. The CDR3 is 16 amino acids. Losses at the gene ends were 7 bases for V and 5 bases for J; bases not matched to a gene: 13. Germline assignment: CDR1 MDHEN and CDR2 SYDVKM. For the CDR3, the DNA is TGTGCCAGCATCCAAGGGGGACAGGTGATTAACAATGAGCAGTTCTTC. Its protein is CASIQGGQVINNEQFF.

The chain is built from TRBV9 and TRBJ1-4; the D is unclear. CDR3 size: 14 residues. The germline V and J ends were trimmed by 2 bases and 6 bases, with 11 bases remaining between them. Germline assignment: CDR1 SGDLS and CDR2 YYNGEE. CDR3 nucleotide sequence: TGTGCCAGCAGCGTTCCCGGGGAGGATGAAAAACTGTTTTTT. Residues: CASSVPGEDEKLFF.

The chain carries TRBV2 and TRBJ1-3; no clear D. The CDR3 has 15 amino acids. V gave up 3 bases and J gave up 0 bases, with 9 bases separating them. Germline CDR1 SNHLY, CDR2 FYNNEI. The CDR3 region has the DNA TGTGCCAGCAGTGATAGGCGGTACTCTGGAAACACCATATATTTT. This encodes CASSDRRYSGNTIYF.

The V call is TRBV5-5, the J call TRBJ2-1; TRBD2 aligns across 8 bases. V was pared by 3 bases and J by 9 bases, with 8 bases of the junction left unmatched. This CDR3 is built from 14 residues. In germline, CDR1 is SGHKS, CDR2 YYEKEE (reference sequence). In DNA, the CDR3 is TGTGCCAGCAGCTCCGGGGGGGCGGCGGGTGAGCAGTTCTTC. As protein: CASSSGGAAGEQFF.

This chain links TRBV5-6 with TRBJ1-5; unclear D gene. Trimming removed 0 bases at V and 4 bases at J, with 5 bases between. The CDR3 is 13 amino acids. CDR1 is SGHDT, CDR2 YYEEEE, per germline. The CDR3 loop is CASSLGQNQPQHF. CDR3 DNA sequence: TGTGCCAGCAGCTTGGGCCAGAATCAGCCCCAGCATTTT.

The chain employs TRBV4-2 and TRBJ2-1; TRBD2 matches 16 bases. Trimming cost V 3 bases and J 9 bases; bases outside gene matches: 5. CDR3 length equals 16 residues. CDR1 is LGHNA and CDR2 is YNFKEQ in the germline V gene. The CDR3 protein is CASSQGLAGGLGEQFF. The CDR3 DNA reads TGTGCCAGCAGCCAGGGACTAGCGGGGGGGCTGGGTGAGCAGTTCTTC.

The rearrangement joins TRBV5-1 to TRBJ2-5, with 10 bases that match TRBD1. Germline V gene data show CDR1 as SGHRS and CDR2 as YFSETQ. The trim removed 2 bases at V and 3 bases at J, leaving 10 bases unmatched. The CDR3 consists of 17 residues. CDR3 in amino acids: CASSFLPPGQGKETQYF. The DNA for the CDR3 is TGCGCCAGCAGCTTCCTGCCGCCGGGACAGGGGAAAGAGACCCAGTACTTC.

The chain uses TRBV20-1 and TRBJ1-1, with D tentatively TRBD1 (6 bases). The CDR3 consists of 15 residues. In germline, CDR1 is DFQATT, CDR2 SNEGSKA (reference sequence). V was trimmed by 3 bases and J by 1 base, leaving 15 bases between them. Here the CDR3 DNA reads TGCAGTGCTAGTAACAGGGAAAGGGGGAACACTGAAGCTTTCTTT. Its translation is CSASNRERGNTEAFF.

This rearrangement joins TRBV11-3 to TRBJ2-7; 9 bases map to TRBD1. The CDR3 extends over 14 amino acids. CDR1 is SGHNT and CDR2 is YENEEA in the germline V gene. V shed 5 bases, J shed 5 bases, and the junction held 7 bases outside the gene matches. CDR3 bases: TGTGCCAGCAGCACCGGGACAGGGTTCGACGAGCAGTACTTC. It yields the protein CASSTGTGFDEQYF.

The V gene is TRBV27, the J gene TRBJ1-2; D possibly corresponds to TRBD1 (5 bases). Per germline, CDR1 MNHEY and CDR2 SMNVEV (reference sequence). CDR3 length: 15 amino acids. Trimming left V 5 bases short and J 3 bases short, with 16 bases between. The CDR3 DNA sequence: TGTGCCAGCAGTCCGACACCGCCAGGGTACTATGGCTACACCTTC. Translated: CASSPTPPGYYGYTF.

The chain has TRBV7-2 and TRBJ1-4, with 8 bases matching TRBD1. The junction had 8 bases not matched to a gene; V was cut back by 3 bases and J by 2 bases. The germline gives CDR1 SGHTA, CDR2 FQGNSA. The CDR3 runs to 17 residues. The CDR3 region has the DNA TGTGCCAGCAGCTTTAACAGGTGGACAGGGACTAATGAAAAACTGTTTTTT. Its protein is CASSFNRWTGTNEKLFF.

This clone was picked up a small number of times. V is TRBV28 and J is TRBJ1-6, with a weak D call TRBD1 (5 bases). CDR1 and CDR2 (germline): MDHEN, SYDVKM. This CDR3 has 13 amino acids. The CDR3 DNA sequence: TGTGTCACCAGGGCAGGGAATAATTCACCCCTCCACTTT. The encoded protein is CVTRAGNNSPLHF.

The chain recombines TRBV4-1 with TRBJ1-4, with TRBD1 matching 9 bases. V shed 1 base and J 1 base; nucleotides not matched to a gene: 13. The germline CDR1 and CDR2 sequences are MGHRA and YSYEKL. This CDR3 region has 20 residues. CDR3: CASSQVRSGTGRRTNEKLFF. The CDR3 bases are TGCGCCAGCAGCCAAGTTCGCTCAGGGACAGGGCGGAGAACTAATGAAAAACTGTTTTTT.

The chain couples TRBV18 to TRBJ2-1, with D uncertain. The germline V gene has CDR1 KGHSH and CDR2 LQKENI. CDR3 size: 13 residues. Trimming left V 3 bases short and J 5 bases short, with 8 bases between. The CDR3 region has the DNA TGTGCCAGCTCACCTAACATTCACAATGAGCAGTTCTTC. Protein sequence: CASSPNIHNEQFF.

The chain has TRBV6-2 or TRBV6-3 and TRBJ1-5; 9 positions agree with TRBD1. CDR3 size: 16 residues. J was trimmed by 5 bases and V by 4 bases; bases with no gene match: 9. The V gene's germline CDR1 is MNHEY and CDR2 SVGEGT. The CDR3 loop is CASSSPGQGRHQPQHF. The CDR3 DNA reads as TGTGCCAGCAGTTCACCAGGACAGGGGAGGCATCAGCCCCAGCATTTT.